This TCR beta chain was captured in a study of cytomegalovirus exposure and HLA in healthy donors. 60 Vbeta and 13 Jbeta primers were used in PCR. Some clones are missing from TCRdb's copy, which holds only in-frame ones; the method was immunoSEQ multiplex PCR. Among some 150,000 clones, just under 85% were seen once, and the ten largest hold 1.4%. Germline V gene lookup returns CDR1 MNHNY and CDR2 SVGAGI (reference sequence). V lost 5 bases, J lost 0 bases, and 8 bases lay in between. The CDR3 covers 14 residues. In this sample, this clone turned up a few times. The rearrangement joins TRBV6-6 to TRBJ2-4, with no clear D. The sequence was obtained from a man between 25 and 39 years old in good health and CMV-seropositive. The sequencing input was PBMCs. CDR3 protein: CASSPPGAKNIQYF. Written as DNA, the CDR3 is TGTGCCAGCAGTCCCCCGGGAGCCAAAAACATTCAGTACTTC.